This entry concerns a single T cell receptor beta chain. Authors' analysis steps: Estimates of nucleated cell counts were drawn from the amplification of reference gene primers. Measured with immunoSEQ multiplex PCR; TCRdb has only the in-frame clones, and not every one. V and J calls and clone size come straight from that table; D and trimming were deduced from the DNA. The sample includes 270,000 or so clones, about four fifths of them seen just once. The data stem from a study of blood T cell repertoires in COVID-19. In the study overall: Both acute and convalescent COVID-19 samples were obtained from the United States, Italy and Spain. The cDNA or gDNA used as material had been derived from T cells, B-cell-depleted T cells, or PBMCs.

Germline V gives CDR1 SNHLY, CDR2 FYNNEI. The CDR3 has 15 residues. With V trimmed by 6 bases and J by 3 bases, 5 bases remained unmatched. The sequenced sample was peripheral blood. The clonotype comes from a woman aged 60 to 75 with active or convalescent COVID-19. V and J are TRBV2 and TRBJ2-2; 9 bases align to TRBD2. The CDR3 DNA sequence: TGTGCCAGCAGATTAGCGGGGGCGTACACCGGGGAGCTGTTTTTT. Translating gives CASRLAGAYTGELFF. Full variable domain (missing parts from reference TRBV2 and TRBJ2-2): EPEVTQTPSHQVTQMGQEVILRCVPISNHLYFYWYRQILGQKVEFLVSFYNNEISEKSEIFDDQFSVERPDGSNFTLKIRSTKLEDSAMYFCASRLAGAYTGELFFGEGSRLTVL.